The 20 T cell receptor beta chains below all came from one sample that was sequenced in a study of blood T cell repertoires in COVID-19 (TCRdb year 2020). The library came from the immunoSEQ multiplex PCR assay. TCRdb stores this immuneACCESS table with in-frame sequences only. Part of the clones is absent; in the studies checked, under half of the shortfall reflects unresolved V genes, and no reason is known for the rest. The sample table holds 95,000 to 150,000 clones, of which around 86% were seen once. 25% to 35% of the sample rests with the top ten. Sequencing used peripheral blood. Receptor source: a woman aged 70-85 years with acute or convalescent COVID-19.

The chain recombines TRBV30 with TRBJ1-3; D is undetermined. In germline, CDR1 is GTSNPN, CDR2 SVGIG (reference sequence). V was trimmed by 7 bases and J by 0 bases, leaving 10 bases between them. The CDR3 covers 13 residues. The CDR3 protein is CASSTFSGNTIYF. CDR3 DNA: TGTGCCTCCTCGACATTCTCTGGAAACACCATATATTTT.

The rearrangement uses TRBV10-1 and TRBJ2-1; 7 nucleotides match TRBD1. The trim removed 5 bases at V and 2 bases at J, leaving 9 bases unmatched. This CDR3 is built from 16 residues. CDR1 and CDR2 from the germline V gene are WNHNN and SYGVQD (reference sequence). The CDR3 region is CASSSSPGTAYNEQFF. The CDR3 bases are TGCGCCAGCAGTTCAAGTCCCGGGACAGCCTACAATGAGCAGTTCTTC.

The chain has TRBV5-6 and TRBJ2-3; 7 bases line up with TRBD2. Germline CDR1 reads SGHDT; CDR2 reads YYEEEE. CDR3 length: 16 residues. Germline trimming cut 4 bases from V and 1 base from J; bases unmatched to any gene: 9. The DNA of the CDR3 is TGTGCCAGCAGCGGGCGACGGGGGGTACGCACAGATACGCAGTATTTT. Translated, it gives CASSGRRGVRTDTQYF.

The chain links TRBV3-1 (or the pseudogene TRBV3-2) to TRBJ1-4, with D perhaps matching TRBD1 (6 bases). Germline V CDR1 and CDR2: LGHDT, YNNKEL (reference sequence). V was cut by 6 bases and J by 5 bases, with 13 bases left in between. This CDR3 is 14 amino acids long. CDR3 in amino acids: CASSTTGFNEKLFF. The CDR3 DNA follows: TGTGCCAGCAGTACTACAGGGTTCAATGAAAAACTGTTTTTT.

This chain links TRBV6-5 with TRBJ1-2; D uncertain. The CDR3 extends over 12 amino acids. Trimming removed 7 bases at V and 2 bases at J, with 8 bases between. From germline, CDR1 is MNHEY and CDR2 SVGAGI. The CDR3 DNA follows: TGTGCCAGCACCGCGAGGAACTATGGCTACACCTTC. It yields the protein CASTARNYGYTF.

This clone was seen a single time. This chain joins TRBV19 and TRBJ1-2, with D unresolved. The ends were cut back, 2 bases at V and 8 bases at J, with 12 bases in the middle. Germline CDR1 and CDR2: LNHDA and SQIVND (reference sequence). The CDR3 has 13 residues. In nucleotides, the CDR3 is TGTGCCAGTAGTATATACGGGTCTGAGGGCTACACCTTC. It encodes CASSIYGSEGYTF.

The chain employs TRBV12-3 or TRBV12-4 and TRBJ2-2; D call uncertain. This CDR3 spans 12 amino acids. V gave up 7 bases and J gave up 0 bases, with 3 bases separating them. The CDR3 bases are TGTGCCAGCATAGCGAACACCGGGGAGCTGTTTTTT. This gives the protein CASIANTGELFF.

This chain joins TRBV19 and TRBJ1-2; D not certain. The CDR3 extends over 11 amino acids. CDR1 and CDR2 (germline): LNHDA, SQIVND (reference sequence). V shed 4 bases and J shed 4 bases, with 4 bases lying between them. The CDR3 nucleotides are TGTGCCAGTAGTACTAGCTATGGCTACACCTTC. It encodes CASSTSYGYTF.

In DNA form, the CDR3 reads TGTGCCAGCAGAGCCAGGGCAGACACTGAAGCTTTCTTT. This codes for CASRARADTEAFF. The V gene is TRBV2, the J gene TRBJ1-1; possible D gene TRBD1, 5 bases. V lost 6 bases to trimming and J lost 3 bases, with 11 bases between them. Germline V gene data show CDR1 as SNHLY and CDR2 as FYNNEI. The CDR3 spans 13 residues.

J is TRBJ1-1 and V is TRBV20-1; D ambiguous. Between the trimmed V and J ends, which lost 6 bases and 7 bases, there was a span of 9 bases. CDR1 is DFQATT and CDR2 is SNEGSKA in the germline V gene (reference sequence). The CDR3 runs to 10 residues. The CDR3 nucleotides read TGCAGTGCCCTCGGGGATGAAGCTTTCTTT. Its translation is CSALGDEAFF.

This clone has only a few counts. The chain is built from TRBV4-2 and TRBJ2-1, with 7 nucleotides matching TRBD2. The germline gives CDR1 LGHNA, CDR2 YNFKEQ. The CDR3 consists of 15 residues. V gave up 0 bases and J gave up 8 bases; unmatched junction bases: 7. CDR3 sequence: CASSQDHRTSDEQFF. The CDR3 DNA reads TGTGCCAGCAGCCAAGACCACCGGACTAGTGATGAGCAGTTCTTC.

V gene TRBV4-1 combines with J gene TRBJ1-4; D is perhaps TRBD1 (5 bases). This CDR3 contains 16 residues. V dropped 4 bases and J dropped 8 bases, with 20 bases sitting between them. In germline, CDR1 is MGHRA, CDR2 YSYEKL. CDR3 in DNA: TGCGCCAGCAGCCCCCGGTATGGGGCAACGGAGGAAAAACTGTTTTTT. Translating gives CASSPRYGATEEKLFF.

The CDR3 is CASSSRQGATYEQYF. In DNA form, the CDR3 reads TGTGCCAGCAGCTCCCGACAGGGGGCCACCTACGAGCAGTACTTC. This chain joins TRBV11-3 and TRBJ2-7; 10 bases are a match to TRBD1. In germline, CDR1 is SGHNT, CDR2 YENEEA. The CDR3 consists of 15 residues. V lost 4 bases to trimming and J lost 2 bases; unmatched junction nucleotides: 5.

This clone has only one observation. The rearrangement uses TRBV6-1 and TRBJ1-1; TRBD1 agrees at 7 bases. The CDR3 has 15 residues. J gave up 5 bases and V 1 base, and 7 bases lay outside the gene matches. Germline V CDR1 and CDR2: MNHNS, SASEGT. CDR3 in amino acids: CASSEEGAGRTEAFF. CDR3 in DNA: TGTGCCAGCAGTGAAGAGGGGGCAGGTCGGACTGAAGCTTTCTTT.

J is TRBJ2-2 and V is TRBV19, with 8 bases matching TRBD1. The ends lost 5 bases at V and 6 bases at J; junction bases unmatched: 8. Germline CDR1 LNHDA, CDR2 SQIVND (reference sequence). The CDR3 spans 15 residues. CDR3 bases: TGTGCCAGTAGTCCACGGACAGGGCGTTCCGGGGAGCTGTTTTTT. It encodes CASSPRTGRSGELFF.

The rearrangement uses TRBV11-2 and TRBJ2-5; the match to TRBD2 covers 8 bases. The J segment lost 4 bases and the V segment lost 7 bases, leaving 8 bases of the junction unmatched. The CDR3 sequence is 14 residues long. In germline, CDR1 is SGHAT, CDR2 FQNNGV. In DNA form, the CDR3 reads TGTGCCAGCAACACAAGGGCGGGGGGAGAGACCCAGTACTTC. Its protein is CASNTRAGGETQYF.

This chain joins TRBV2 and TRBJ1-1; possibly TRBD1 for D (5 bases). The germline V gene has CDR1 SNHLY and CDR2 FYNNEI. The CDR3 length is 15 residues. Trimming removed 1 base from V and 1 base from J, with 10 bases in between. The CDR3 coding sequence is TGTGCCAGCAGTGAAGTGGGGGAGGGGAACACTGAAGCTTTCTTT. The encoded protein is CASSEVGEGNTEAFF.

The J gene is TRBJ2-2, the V gene TRBV27, with unresolved D. V dropped 1 base and J dropped 0 bases, with 6 bases sitting between them. The CDR3 is 15 residues long. Germline loops: CDR1 MNHEY, CDR2 SMNVEV (reference sequence). The CDR3 DNA is TGTGCCAGCAGTTTATTACAGACGAACACCGGGGAGCTGTTTTTT. Translated, it gives CASSLLQTNTGELFF.

In its sample, this clone was seen once. This chain connects TRBV12-5 to TRBJ2-1, with 9 bases fitting TRBD1. Germline V gene sequence: CDR1 LGHNT, CDR2 FRNRAP. J gave up 5 bases and V 0 bases, and 8 bases lay outside the gene matches. This CDR3 has 17 residues. CDR3 protein: CASGLVLGQGINNEQFF. CDR3 coding DNA: TGTGCTAGTGGTTTGGTACTTGGACAGGGGATAAACAATGAGCAGTTCTTC. The entire variable domain, with the rest obtained from reference TRBV12-5 and TRBJ2-1, is as follows: DARVTQTPRHKVTEMGQEVTMRCQPILGHNTVFWYRQTMMQGLELLAYFRNRAPLDDSGMPKDRFSAEMPDATLATLKIQPSEPRDSAVYFCASGLVLGQGINNEQFFGPGTRLTVL.

V gene TRBV28 combines with J gene TRBJ2-7; D is possibly TRBD1 (5 bases). Germline V gene sequence: CDR1 MDHEN, CDR2 SYDVKM. V gave up 6 bases and J gave up 0 bases, with 12 bases separating them. The length of the CDR3 is 14 residues. DNA of the CDR3: TGTGCCAGCAGCAGCGTCACAGGCTCCTACGAGCAGTACTTC. Translated: CASSSVTGSYEQYF.